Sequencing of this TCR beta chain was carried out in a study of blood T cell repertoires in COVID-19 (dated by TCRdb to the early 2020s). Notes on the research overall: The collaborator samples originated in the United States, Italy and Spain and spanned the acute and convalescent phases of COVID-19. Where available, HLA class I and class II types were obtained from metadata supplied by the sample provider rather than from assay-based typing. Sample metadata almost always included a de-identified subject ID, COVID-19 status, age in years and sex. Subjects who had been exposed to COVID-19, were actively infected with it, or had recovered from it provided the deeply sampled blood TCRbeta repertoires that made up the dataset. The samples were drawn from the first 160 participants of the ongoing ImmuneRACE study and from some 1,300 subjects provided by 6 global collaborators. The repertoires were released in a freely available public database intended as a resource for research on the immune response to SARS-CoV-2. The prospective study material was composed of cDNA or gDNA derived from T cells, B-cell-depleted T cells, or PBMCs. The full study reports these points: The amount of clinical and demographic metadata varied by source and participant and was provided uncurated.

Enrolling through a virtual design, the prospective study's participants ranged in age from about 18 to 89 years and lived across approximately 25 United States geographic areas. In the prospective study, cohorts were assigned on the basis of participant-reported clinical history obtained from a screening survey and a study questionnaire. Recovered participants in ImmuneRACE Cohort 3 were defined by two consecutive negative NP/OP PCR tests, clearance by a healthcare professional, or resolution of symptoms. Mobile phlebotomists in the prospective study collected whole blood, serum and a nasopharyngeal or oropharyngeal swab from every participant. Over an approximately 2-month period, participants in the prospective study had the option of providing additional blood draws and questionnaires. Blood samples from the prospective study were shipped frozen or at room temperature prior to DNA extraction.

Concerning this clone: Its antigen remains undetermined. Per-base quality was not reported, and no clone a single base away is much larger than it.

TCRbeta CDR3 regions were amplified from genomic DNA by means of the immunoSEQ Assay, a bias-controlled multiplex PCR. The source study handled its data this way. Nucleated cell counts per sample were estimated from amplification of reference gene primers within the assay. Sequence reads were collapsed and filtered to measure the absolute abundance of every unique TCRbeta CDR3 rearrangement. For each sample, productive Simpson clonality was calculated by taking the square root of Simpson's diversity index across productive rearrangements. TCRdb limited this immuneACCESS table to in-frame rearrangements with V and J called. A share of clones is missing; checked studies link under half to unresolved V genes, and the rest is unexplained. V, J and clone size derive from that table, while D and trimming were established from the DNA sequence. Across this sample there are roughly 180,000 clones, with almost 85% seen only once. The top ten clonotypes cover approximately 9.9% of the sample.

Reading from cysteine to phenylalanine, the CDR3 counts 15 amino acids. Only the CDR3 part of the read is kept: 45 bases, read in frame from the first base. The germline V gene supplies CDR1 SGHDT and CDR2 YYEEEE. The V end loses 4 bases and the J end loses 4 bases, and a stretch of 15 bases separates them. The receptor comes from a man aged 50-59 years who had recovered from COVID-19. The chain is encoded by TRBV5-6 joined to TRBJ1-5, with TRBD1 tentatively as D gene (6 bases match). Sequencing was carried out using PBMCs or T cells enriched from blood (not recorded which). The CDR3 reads CASSRQDSNNQPQHF. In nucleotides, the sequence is TGTGCCAGCAGCCGTCAGGACAGCAATAATCAGCCCCAGCATTTT.